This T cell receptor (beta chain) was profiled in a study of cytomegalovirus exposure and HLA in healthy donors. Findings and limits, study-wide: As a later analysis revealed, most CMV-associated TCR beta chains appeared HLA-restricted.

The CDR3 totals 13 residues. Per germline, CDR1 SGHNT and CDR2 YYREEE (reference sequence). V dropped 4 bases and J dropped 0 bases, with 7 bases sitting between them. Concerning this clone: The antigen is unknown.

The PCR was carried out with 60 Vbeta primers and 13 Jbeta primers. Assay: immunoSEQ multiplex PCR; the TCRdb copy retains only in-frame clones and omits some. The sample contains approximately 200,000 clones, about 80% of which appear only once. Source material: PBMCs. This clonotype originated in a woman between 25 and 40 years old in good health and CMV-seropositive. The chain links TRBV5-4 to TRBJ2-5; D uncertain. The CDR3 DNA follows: TGTGCCAGCAGCCAGAACCACCAAGAGACCCAGTACTTC. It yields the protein CASSQNHQETQYF. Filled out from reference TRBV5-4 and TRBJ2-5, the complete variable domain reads ETGVTQSPTHLIKTRGQQVTLRCSSQSGHNTVSWYQQALGQGPQFIFQYYREEENGRGNFPPRFSGLQFPNYSSELNVNALELDDSALYLCASSQNHQETQYFGPGTRLLVL.